This TCR beta chain originates from a study of pediatric ulcerative colitis. Findings of the study overall: Blood-rectal clonal overlap within each person was significantly higher in ulcerative colitis patients than controls. Rectal repertoires separated controls, mild-moderate and acute severe colitis. Blood samples from a couple of patients yielded substantially fewer templates and were excluded from blood-rectal overlap analysis.

With regard to this clone: Its antigen is not identified.

Rectal tissue came from one to two pinch biopsies taken at colonoscopy. The diagnostic colonoscopy in ulcerative colitis patients preceded any immunosuppressive treatment. CDR3 length equals 13 residues. V dropped 5 bases and J dropped 7 bases, with 15 bases sitting between them. Germline-derived CDR1 and CDR2 are SEHNR and FQNEAQ (reference sequence). Assay: immunoSEQ multiplex PCR; the TCRdb copy retains only in-frame clones and omits some. Here the sample spans more than 35,000 clones, roughly 73% being singletons. The chain links TRBV7-9 to TRBJ2-7, with D possibly TRBD2 on 5 matching bases. This receptor was identified in a boy aged 10-17 years with moderate ulcerative colitis. The sample consisted of gut tissue. CDR3 region: CASSPPGSREQYF. The CDR3 DNA reads as TGTGCCAGCAGCCCACCGGGATCTCGGGAGCAGTACTTC.